One sample yielded the 2 T cell receptor beta chains listed below, sequenced in a study of blood T cell repertoires in COVID-19. Using immunoSEQ multiplex PCR, the repertoire was profiled, and TCRdb retains in-frame clones only, with some absent. The sample comprises tens of thousands of clones, around 91% of which are singletons, and about 3.4% rests with the top ten. Material: peripheral blood. Every receptor here comes from a human donor in a cohort sampled during active COVID-19.

The genes are TRBV15 and TRBJ2-2, with D maybe TRBD2 (5 bases). The germline V gene encodes CDR1 LNHNV and CDR2 YYDKDF (reference sequence). Trimming stripped 8 bases from V and 5 bases from J, with 18 bases between. CDR3 length equals 15 residues. This CDR3 is CATDVISGFTGELFF. CDR3 nucleotide sequence: TGTGCCACCGACGTCATCTCGGGGTTTACCGGGGAGCTGTTTTTT.

The gene calls are TRBV27 and TRBJ1-2; 8 bases match TRBD1. From germline, CDR1 is MNHEY and CDR2 SMNVEV (reference sequence). Germline trimming cut 4 bases from V and 8 bases from J; bases unmatched to any gene: 6. The CDR3 totals 13 residues. This CDR3 is CASSSSRGHGYTF. Here the CDR3 DNA reads TGTGCCAGCAGTTCTAGCAGGGGGCACGGCTACACCTTC.